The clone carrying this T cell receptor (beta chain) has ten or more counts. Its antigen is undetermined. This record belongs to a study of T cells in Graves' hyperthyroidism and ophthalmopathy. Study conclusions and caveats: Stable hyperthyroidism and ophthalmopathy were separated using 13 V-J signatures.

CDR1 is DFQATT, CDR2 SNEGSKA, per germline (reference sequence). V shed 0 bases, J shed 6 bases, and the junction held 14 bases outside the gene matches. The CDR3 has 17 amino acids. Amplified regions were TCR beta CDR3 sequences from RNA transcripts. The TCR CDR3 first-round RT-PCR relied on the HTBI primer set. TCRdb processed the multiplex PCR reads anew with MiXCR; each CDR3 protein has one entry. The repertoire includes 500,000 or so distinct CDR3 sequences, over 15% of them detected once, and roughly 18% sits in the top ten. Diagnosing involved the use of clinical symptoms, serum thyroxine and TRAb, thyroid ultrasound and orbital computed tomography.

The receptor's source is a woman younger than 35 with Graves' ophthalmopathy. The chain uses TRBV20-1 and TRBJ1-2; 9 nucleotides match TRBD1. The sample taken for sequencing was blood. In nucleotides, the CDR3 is TGCAGTGCTAGAGATCTCACGGGACAGGGTGGGGAGAATGGCTACACCTTC. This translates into CSARDLTGQGGENGYTF.